The 22 T cell receptor beta chains in this list originate from one sample, sequenced in a study of read filtering for tumor transcriptome and immune sequencing. From roughly 400 ng of RNA, a library with molecular barcoded alpha/delta and beta/gamma adaptors was made. Each CDR3 protein is one row after TCRdb ran MiXCR on the reads. The sample contains approximately 62,000 distinct CDR3 sequences, around 20% of which appear only once. Input material: a population of CD138-negative cells sorted from bone marrow. The receptors originated from a donor at least 40 years old with multiple myeloma.

This clonotype was detected many times. The V call is TRBV7-3, the J call TRBJ2-1, with TRBD2 identical over 15 bases. The germline V gene encodes CDR1 SGHTA and CDR2 FQGTGA. CDR3 length: 15 amino acids. Trimming removed 2 bases from V and 8 bases from J; junction bases left unmatched: 1. DNA of the CDR3: TGTGCCAGCAGCTTAGGGACTAGCGGGAGGTATGAGCAGTTCTTC. This translates into CASSLGTSGRYEQFF.

The sample holds many counts of this clonotype. The rearrangement uses TRBV2 and TRBJ2-2, with TRBD2 matching over 7 bases. The CDR3 runs 16 residues. Germline V gives CDR1 SNHLY, CDR2 FYNNEI. V lost 6 bases to trimming and J lost 4 bases; unmatched junction nucleotides: 11. In DNA, the CDR3 is TGTGCCAGCAGAATTGGAGGCGGGAGAGCCACCGGGGAGCTGTTTTTT. Translation gives CASRIGGGRATGELFF.

Concerning this clonotype itself: The junction differs from germline at one of its ends, possibly a read error. The chain employs TRBV29-1 and TRBJ1-1; D possibly corresponds to TRBD1 (5 bases). This CDR3 is built from 13 residues. CDR1 and CDR2 (germline): SQVTM, ANQGSEA. CDR3 nucleotides: TGCAGCGTTGGGGGCCGGGGTAGCACTGAAGCTCTCTTT. It yields the protein CSVGGRGSTEALF.

The chain couples TRBV10-3 to TRBJ2-5, with D tentatively TRBD2 (5 bases). Trimming cost V 6 bases and J 5 bases, with 13 bases left between them. CDR1 ENHRY and CDR2 SYGVKD come from the germline V gene. The CDR3 loop spans 13 amino acids. The chain's CDR3 is CAIRDSVAETQYF. The CDR3 DNA reads TGTGCCATCAGGGACTCGGTCGCGGAGACCCAGTACTTC.

This clonotype was seen repeatedly, ten times or more. Here the CDR3 reads CASSLVGGATDTQYF. DNA of the CDR3: TGTGCCAGCAGCTTAGTGGGGGGGGCTACAGATACGCAGTATTTT. J is TRBJ2-3 and V is TRBV7-2, with D tentatively TRBD2 (7 bases). The CDR3 consists of 15 residues. Germline V gene sequence: CDR1 SGHTA, CDR2 FQGNSA. Trimming cost V 1 base and J 3 bases, with 11 bases left between them.

A note on this clonotype: This may be a read error: a much more frequent sequence differs by one nucleotide. This chain connects TRBV25-1 to TRBJ2-7; D uncertain. This CDR3 comprises 11 residues. V was trimmed by 4 bases and J by 10 bases, leaving 11 bases between them. Germline V gives CDR1 MGHDK, CDR2 SYGVNS. The CDR3 loop is CASSGSARQYF. The CDR3 DNA reads as TGTGCCAGCAGTGGGTCGGCGAGACAGTACTTC.

The sample holds many counts of this clonotype. The gene calls are TRBV28 and TRBJ2-1; 13 nucleotides align to TRBD2. Trimming removed 5 bases from V and 9 bases from J; junction bases left unmatched: 13. The CDR3 runs 17 residues. Per the germline V gene, CDR1 is MDHEN and CDR2 is SYDVKM. CDR3 protein: CASSPGTSGRADGEQFF. The DNA of the CDR3 is TGTGCCAGCAGTCCGGGAACTAGCGGGAGGGCCGACGGTGAGCAGTTCTTC.

Many counts were recorded for this clonotype. V gene TRBV6-5 combines with J gene TRBJ2-3, with D unclear. The CDR3 consists of 11 residues. The V end was cut by 7 bases, the J end by 4 bases, with 6 bases between. Germline V gene sequence: CDR1 MNHEY, CDR2 SVGAGI. CDR3 sequence reads: CASKRADTQYF. The CDR3 bases are TGTGCCAGCAAACGGGCAGATACGCAGTATTTT.

The table lists this clonotype with a few counts. The chain recombines TRBV7-2 with TRBJ2-1; 12 bases align to TRBD2. With V trimmed by 5 bases and J by 3 bases, 11 bases remained unmatched. The CDR3 loop spans 18 amino acids. Germline lookup yields CDR1 SGHTA and CDR2 FQGNSA. The DNA of the CDR3 is TGTGCCAGCAGCCCCTACGCTAGCGGGGGGGAGAACTACAATGAGCAGTTCTTC. Translating it yields CASSPYASGGENYNEQFF. Full variable domain (remainder filled in from reference TRBV7-2 and TRBJ2-1): GAGVSQSPSNKVTEKGKDVELRCDPISGHTALYWYRQSLGQGLEFLIYFQGNSAPDKSGLPSDRFSAERTGGSVSTLTIQRTQQEDSAVYLCASSPYASGGENYNEQFFGPGTRLTVL.

For this clonotype: With only one base between it and a far larger clone, this is likely a read error. The J gene is TRBJ2-3, the V gene TRBV6-1; D may correspond to TRBD1 or TRBD2 (5 bases each). Trimming left V 8 bases short and J 4 bases short, with 19 bases between. Germline CDR1 reads MNHNS; CDR2 reads SASEGT. The CDR3 loop spans 15 amino acids. Here the CDR3 DNA reads TGTGCCAGCCGCCGGGGCAGGAGATATTCAGATACGCAGTATTTT. Translating gives CASRRGRRYSDTQYF.

This clonotype was recorded at least ten times. The chain links TRBV11-3 to TRBJ2-5; D may match TRBD1 or TRBD2 (5 bases each). Deletions cut 4 bases from V and 7 bases from J, with 13 bases between. The V gene's germline CDR1 is SGHNT and CDR2 YENEEA. The CDR3 loop spans 13 amino acids. CDR3 sequence: CASSSGTGGTQYF. CDR3 nucleotide sequence: TGTGCCAGCAGCTCTGGGACGGGTGGGACCCAGTACTTC.

As regards this clonotype: This may be a read error, as it is one base from a much larger clone. V and J are TRBV6-2 or TRBV6-3 and TRBJ1-1; TRBD1 is a possible D gene (5 bases). Trimming stripped 7 bases from V and 0 bases from J, with 18 bases between. The length of the CDR3 is 16 residues. CDR1 is MNHEY, CDR2 SVGEGT, per germline. In nucleotides, the CDR3 is TGTGCCAGCATTTCTCAGGGATGGGGAATGAACACTGAAGCTTTCTTT. As protein: CASISQGWGMNTEAFF.

Notes on this clonotype: Compared with germline, one end of the junction differs, possibly owing to a read error. The CDR3 DNA follows: TGTGCCGGCTCACGAGGGAGCACAGATACGCAGTATTTT. It is translated as CAGSRGSTDTQYF. V and J are TRBV18 and TRBJ2-3, with D possibly matching TRBD2 (5 bases). This CDR3 region has 13 residues. The germline V gene has CDR1 KGHSH and CDR2 LQKENI.

About this clonotype: A much larger clone sits a single nucleotide away, making a read error possible. The chain couples TRBV24-1 to TRBJ2-3; possibly TRBD2 for D (6 bases). In germline, CDR1 is KGHDR, CDR2 SFDVKD. V was pared by 5 bases and J by 7 bases, with 18 bases between. CDR3 length: 15 residues. The CDR3 reads CATSGLADLSNTQYF. The CDR3 DNA sequence: TGTGCCACCAGTGGATTAGCGGACCTGTCAAATACGCAGTATTTT.

This clonotype was seen at least ten times. This chain links TRBV10-2 with TRBJ2-1, with D tentatively TRBD1 (6 bases). This CDR3 region has 13 residues. Germline V CDR1 and CDR2: WSHSY, SAAADI. V was pared by 10 bases and J by 4 bases, with 14 bases between. CDR3 sequence (DNA): TGCGCCACCTGGACAGCCGAGTACAATGAGCAGTTCTTC. This codes for CATWTAEYNEQFF.

For this clonotype: The junction and the germline gene differ at one end; a read error may be behind it. V and J are TRBV18 and TRBJ2-6; TRBD1 agrees at 7 bases. Germline CDR1 KGHSH, CDR2 LQKENI. This CDR3 region has 16 residues. The CDR3 region is CASSPREGGAGNVLTF. DNA of the CDR3: TGTGCTAGCTCACCACGAGAAGGGGGCGCGGGTAACGTCCTGACTTTC.

Ten or more counts support this clonotype. The J gene is TRBJ2-2, the V gene TRBV25-1; the D is unclear. Per the germline V gene, CDR1 is MGHDK and CDR2 is SYGVNS. V dropped 3 bases and J dropped 1 base, with 6 bases sitting between them. CDR3 length equals 14 residues. As DNA, the CDR3 is TGTGCCAGCAGTGATTTCAGGAACACCGGGGAGCTGTTTTTT. This sequence encodes CASSDFRNTGELFF.

Concerning this clonotype itself: At one end the junction does not follow the germline gene, possibly because of a read error. The rearrangement uses TRBV5-1 and TRBJ1-2; TRBD1 agrees at 7 bases. From germline, CDR1 is SGHRS and CDR2 YFSETQ. CDR3 length: 13 amino acids. The CDR3 is CASSVGTVAGYTF. The CDR3 DNA reads as TGCGCCAGCAGCGTTGGGACAGTAGCTGGCTACACCTTT.

The rearrangement uses TRBV7-9 and TRBJ2-1; 8 bases align to TRBD1. Germline V gene sequence: CDR1 SEHNR, CDR2 FQNEAQ (reference sequence). Trimming at V came to 5 bases and at J to 7 bases, leaving 10 bases not matched to a gene. The CDR3 totals 15 residues. CDR3 nucleotides: TGTGCCAGCAGCCCAGACAGGGGCTTTGGTAATGAGCAGTTCTTC. It specifies CASSPDRGFGNEQFF.

This clonotype was seen once. This could be a read error, since a much larger clone is one nucleotide away. The chain couples TRBV19 to TRBJ2-3; 10 bases are a match to TRBD1. This CDR3 has 15 residues. CDR1 LNHDA and CDR2 SQIVND come from the germline V gene (reference sequence). The CDR3: CASSRGQGDTDTRYF. CDR3 DNA sequence: TGTGCCAGTAGTCGTGGACAGGGGGACACAGATACGCGGTATTTT.

Turning to this clonotype: A much bigger clone sits one base away, suggesting this may be a read error. V and J are TRBV11-2 and TRBJ2-7; D is perhaps TRBD2 (6 bases). The CDR3 runs 16 residues. CDR1 is SGHAT and CDR2 is FQNNGV in the germline V gene. CDR3 protein: CASSPSGLPGSCEQYF. For the CDR3, the DNA is TGTGCCAGCAGCCCTTCGGGACTCCCAGGCTCCTGCGAGCAGTACTTC.

This clonotype occurred many times. The V and J genes are TRBV29-1 and TRBJ2-3; D call uncertain. The CDR3 loop spans 12 amino acids. V was clipped by 3 bases and J by 4 bases, with 8 bases between them. Germline CDR1 SQVTM, CDR2 ANQGSEA. CDR3 in DNA: TGCAGCGTTGACTACGCCCCAGATACGCAGTATTTT. Translation: CSVDYAPDTQYF.